Here is one TCR beta chain with its context. It lacks a known antigen. No clone much larger than this one lies a single base away; base qualities are absent. This sample was included in a study of shared clonotypes between healthy human individuals (dated by TCRdb to the early 2020s). In terms of the full investigation: The cohort included a few men and a couple of women between 18 and 49 years of age. Per donor, leukapheresis produced somewhere between about 0.8 and 9 billion PBMCs. Per donor, three plates each were used for CD4 naive and CD4 memory, two for CD8 naive, and one for CD8 memory. Different laboratories and diverse techniques were used to prepare libraries and sequence TCR repertoires, to increase sequencing depth and limit assay-specific biases. The study deeply sequenced blood TCR repertoires of five healthy adults to estimate repertoire size and the extent of clonotype sharing between individuals.

Overall study outcomes, separate from this receptor: Incomplete sequencing was indicated by rarefaction of sorted-subset datasets, despite the large sequencing depth. Higher generation probabilities were observed for clonotypes shared by all four sorted-subset donors than for non-shared clonotypes. Pairwise subsampling led to the expectation that sequencing depth would affect the degree of clonotype sharing among donors. Larger estimated clonotype richness was generally found for naive subsets than for memory subsets. Because the study included a small number of donors, the genetic and exposure-history diversity represented was limited. Sharing across a few donors was observed for approximately 4.6% of naive CD4, under 4% of naive CD8, 2.3% of memory CD4, and about 0.38% of memory CD8 clonotypes. Sampling was restricted to blood, and TCR repertoires in tissue are likely to differ from TCR repertoires in blood.

Reading the germline V gene gives CDR1 LGHNA and CDR2 YSLEER. V gives up 0 bases and J gives up 0 bases, and the segment between their germline ends measures 12 bases. Counted from cysteine to phenylalanine, this CDR3 has 18 amino acids. CDR3 DNA is the only sequence kept; it has 54 bases, read in frame from the first base. Healthy HIV-negative adults with no recently reported acute infections or vaccinations were included as donors. Only Caucasian adults living in Nashville, Tennessee, USA were represented among the donors. CD4+ T cells were enriched by magnetic negative selection, after which naive cells were positively selected on CD45RA and the negative fraction was taken as the memory subset. Blood was obtained by leukapheresis, after which PBMCs were separated by Ficoll-Histopaque density gradient centrifugation and cryopreserved in liquid nitrogen vapor phase. Analytical flow cytometry was used to check the purity and quantity of every magnetically sorted T cell population. Genomic DNA was isolated from every sorted fraction and measured by UV absorbance on a Nanodrop 2000c.

Using the deep immunoSEQ assay, TCR CDR3 regions were amplified from genomic DNA by multiplex PCR. Extracted genomic DNA from each cell subset was spread evenly across all wells of several immunoSEQ 96-well plates, with each plate serving as a replicate. For sorted subsets, each replicate PCR was loaded with 200 ng genomic DNA, equivalent to 30,000 to 35,000 T cell genomes. Purified libraries were quantified with a Qubit 3.0 fluorometer, sized on a Bioanalyzer 2100, and re-quantified with the KAPA Library Quantification kit. Every immunoSEQ 96-well plate was sequenced on a dedicated single-read 150-cycle Illumina NextSeq 550 flow cell. From the authors' description of their analysis: Because only junctional sequences without quality scores were contained in the immunoSEQ output, filtering matching that applied to full-length reads could not be performed. Sequences were annotated with PyIR, a Python wrapper for IgBLAST v1.9, and V/J genes and CDR3 were assigned using IMGT germline references. Reads were removed for weak V/J assignments (E-value above 1e-6), missing CDR3, stop codons, out-of-frame junctions, or ambiguous translated residues. V3J clonotypes were defined as sequences sharing an identical inferred V gene, J gene, and CDR3 amino acid sequence. The percentage overlap between two repertoires was calculated by dividing the number of shared unique clonotypes by the size of the smaller repertoire. RTK rarefaction, the Chao1 estimator, and Recon v2.1 estimates of unobserved clonotypes were used to assess repertoire richness. OLGA was used to compute generation probabilities for all TCRbeta clonotypes that the gDNA method yielded from a few donors. The source is immuneACCESS, and TCRdb retained only in-frame sequences with V and J called. Part of the clones is not carried over; for the studies checked, unresolved V genes explain less than half of this, and the remainder is unexplained. That table furnishes V, J and clone size, whereas the DNA furnished D and trimming. This sample lists about a million clones; roughly 75% were detected once. The ten largest clonotypes hold approximately 1.5% of the sample.

Sequenced material: memory CD4+ T cells sorted from blood. Read against the paper, the sample's cell subset or site label means: CD45RA-negative fraction. The chain is encoded by TRBV4-3 joined to TRBJ1-6; the D gene cannot be resolved reliably. The sequence came from a young man in good health. The CDR3 protein sequence reads: CASSQDLAGSSYNSPLHF. The DNA sequence reads TGCGCCAGCAGCCAAGATCTGGCGGGAAGCTCCTATAATTCACCCCTCCACTTT.